This T cell receptor beta chain was retrieved from a study of molecular identifiers for immune sequencing clone quantification. V shed 5 bases and J 2 bases; nucleotides not matched to a gene: 6. Germline-derived CDR1 and CDR2 are PRHDT and FYEKMQ (reference sequence). The CDR3 contains 17 residues. TCRdb itself ran the PCR reads through MiXCR, one entry per CDR3 protein. The sample yields 20,000 or so distinct CDR3 sequences, about a fifth seen once. Sequencing was carried out using naive CD8+ T cells from blood, with Jurkat cell RNA spiked in. The sample's subset: FACS-sorted CD8+CD4-CCR7+CD45RA+ naive T cells. This clonotype originated in a human donor in good health. Some libraries in this study had Jurkat cell RNA spiked in. The V gene is TRBV13, the J gene TRBJ2-3; 14 positions agree with TRBD2. CDR3 in amino acids: CASSPRLAGGPTDTQYF. The CDR3 nucleotides read TGTGCCAGCAGCCCCCGACTAGCGGGAGGGCCCACAGATACGCAGTATTTT.